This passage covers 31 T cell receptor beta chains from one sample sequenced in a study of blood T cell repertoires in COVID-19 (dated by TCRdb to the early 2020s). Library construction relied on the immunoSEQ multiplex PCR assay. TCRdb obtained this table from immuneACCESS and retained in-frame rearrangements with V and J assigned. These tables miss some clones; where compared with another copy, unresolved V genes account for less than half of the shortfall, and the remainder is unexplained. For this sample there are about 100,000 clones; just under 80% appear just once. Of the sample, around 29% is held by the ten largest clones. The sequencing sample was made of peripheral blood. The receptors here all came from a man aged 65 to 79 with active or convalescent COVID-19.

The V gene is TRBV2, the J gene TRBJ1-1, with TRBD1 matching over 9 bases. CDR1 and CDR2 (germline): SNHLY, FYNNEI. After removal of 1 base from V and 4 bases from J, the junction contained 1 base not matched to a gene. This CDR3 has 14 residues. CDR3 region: CASSEDRGLTEAFF. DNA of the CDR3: TGTGCCAGCAGTGAAGACAGGGGGCTCACTGAAGCTTTCTTT.

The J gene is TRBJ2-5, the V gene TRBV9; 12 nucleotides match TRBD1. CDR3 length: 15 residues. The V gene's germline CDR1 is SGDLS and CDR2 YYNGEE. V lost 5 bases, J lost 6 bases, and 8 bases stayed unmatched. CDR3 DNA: TGTGCCAGCAGTGAACCGGGACAGGGGGCGAAGACCCAGTACTTC. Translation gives CASSEPGQGAKTQYF.

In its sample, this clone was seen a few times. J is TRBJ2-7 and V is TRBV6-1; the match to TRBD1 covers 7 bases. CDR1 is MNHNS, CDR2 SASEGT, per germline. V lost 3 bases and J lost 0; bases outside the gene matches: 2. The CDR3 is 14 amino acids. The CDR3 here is CASSETGFSYEQYF. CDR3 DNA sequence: TGTGCCAGCAGTGAGACAGGGTTCTCCTACGAGCAGTACTTC.

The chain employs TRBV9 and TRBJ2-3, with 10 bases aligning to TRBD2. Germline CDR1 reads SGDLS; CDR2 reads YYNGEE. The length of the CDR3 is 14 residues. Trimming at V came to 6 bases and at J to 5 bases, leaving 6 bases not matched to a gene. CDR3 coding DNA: TGTGCCAGCAACATAGCGGGGGGAGGAGATACGCAGTATTTT. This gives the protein CASNIAGGGDTQYF. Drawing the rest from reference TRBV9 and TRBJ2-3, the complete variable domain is DSGVTQTPKHLITATGQRVTLRCSPRSGDLSVYWYQQSLDQGLQFLIQYYNGEERAKGNILERFSAQQFPDLHSELNLSSLELGDSALYFCASNIAGGGDTQYFGPGTRLTVL.

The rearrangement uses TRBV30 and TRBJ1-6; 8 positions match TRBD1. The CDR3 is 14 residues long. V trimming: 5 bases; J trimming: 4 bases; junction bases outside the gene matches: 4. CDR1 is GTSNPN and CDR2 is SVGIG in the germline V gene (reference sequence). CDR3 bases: TGTGCCTGGGACAGGGGTCGATATAATTCACCCCTCCACTTT. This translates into CAWDRGRYNSPLHF.

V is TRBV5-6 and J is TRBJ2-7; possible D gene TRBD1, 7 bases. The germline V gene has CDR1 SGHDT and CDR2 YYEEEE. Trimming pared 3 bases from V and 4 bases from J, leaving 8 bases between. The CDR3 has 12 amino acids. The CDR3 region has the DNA TGTGCCAGCAGCTCAGGGGGGTACGAGCAGTACTTC. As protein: CASSSGGYEQYF.

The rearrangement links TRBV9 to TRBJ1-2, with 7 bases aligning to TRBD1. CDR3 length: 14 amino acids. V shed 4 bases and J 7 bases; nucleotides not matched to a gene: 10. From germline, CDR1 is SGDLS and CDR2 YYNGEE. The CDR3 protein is CASSPGEGALGYTF. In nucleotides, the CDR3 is TGTGCCAGCAGCCCTGGCGAGGGGGCGCTTGGCTACACCTTC.

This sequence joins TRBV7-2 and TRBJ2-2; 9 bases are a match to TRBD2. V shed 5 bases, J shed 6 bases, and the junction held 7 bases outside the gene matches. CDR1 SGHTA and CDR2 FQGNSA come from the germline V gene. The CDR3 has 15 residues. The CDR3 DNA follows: TGTGCCAGCAGCCTGTGGGCGGGAGGGTCCGGGGAGCTGTTTTTT. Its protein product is CASSLWAGGSGELFF. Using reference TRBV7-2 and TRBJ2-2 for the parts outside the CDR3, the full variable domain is GAGVSQSPSNKVTEKGKDVELRCDPISGHTALYWYRQSLGQGLEFLIYFQGNSAPDKSGLPSDRFSAERTGGSVSTLTIQRTQQEDSAVYLCASSLWAGGSGELFFGEGSRLTVL.

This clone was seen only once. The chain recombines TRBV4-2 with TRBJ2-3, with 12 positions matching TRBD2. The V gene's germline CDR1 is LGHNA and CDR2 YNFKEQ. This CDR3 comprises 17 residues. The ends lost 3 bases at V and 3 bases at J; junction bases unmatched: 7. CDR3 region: CASSQASGGARTDTQYF. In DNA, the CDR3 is TGTGCCAGCAGCCAGGCTAGCGGGGGGGCCCGAACAGATACGCAGTATTTT.

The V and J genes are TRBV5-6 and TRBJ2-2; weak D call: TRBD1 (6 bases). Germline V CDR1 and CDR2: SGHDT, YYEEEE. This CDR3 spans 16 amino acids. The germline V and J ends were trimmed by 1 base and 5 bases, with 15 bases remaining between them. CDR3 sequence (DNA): TGTGCCAGCAGCTTGACCCAGGGGATAGGAACCGGGGAGCTGTTTTTT. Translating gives CASSLTQGIGTGELFF.

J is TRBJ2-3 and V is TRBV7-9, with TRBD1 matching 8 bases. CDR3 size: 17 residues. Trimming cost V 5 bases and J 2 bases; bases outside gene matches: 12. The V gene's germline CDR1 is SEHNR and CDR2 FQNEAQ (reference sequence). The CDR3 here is CASSPRYGQGFTDTQYF. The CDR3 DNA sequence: TGTGCCAGCAGCCCGCGGTACGGACAGGGATTCACAGATACGCAGTATTTT.

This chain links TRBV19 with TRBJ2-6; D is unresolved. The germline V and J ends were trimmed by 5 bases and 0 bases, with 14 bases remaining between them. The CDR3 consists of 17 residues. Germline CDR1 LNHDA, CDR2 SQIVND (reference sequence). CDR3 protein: CASSPNTRYSGANVLTF. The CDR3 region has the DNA TGTGCCAGTAGTCCAAATACGAGGTACTCTGGGGCCAACGTCCTGACTTTC. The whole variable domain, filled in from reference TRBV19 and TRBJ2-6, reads DGGITQSPKYLFRKEGQNVTLSCEQNLNHDAMYWYRQDPGQGLRLIYYSQIVNDFQKGDIAEGYSVSREKKESFPLTVTSAQKNPTAFYLCASSPNTRYSGANVLTFGAGSRLTVL.

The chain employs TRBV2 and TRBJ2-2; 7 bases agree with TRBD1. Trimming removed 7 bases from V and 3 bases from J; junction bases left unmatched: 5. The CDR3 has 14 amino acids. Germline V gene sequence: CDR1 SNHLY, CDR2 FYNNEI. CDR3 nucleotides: TGTGCCAGCAAAAGGGGGCCTGACACCGGGGAGCTGTTTTTT. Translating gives CASKRGPDTGELFF.

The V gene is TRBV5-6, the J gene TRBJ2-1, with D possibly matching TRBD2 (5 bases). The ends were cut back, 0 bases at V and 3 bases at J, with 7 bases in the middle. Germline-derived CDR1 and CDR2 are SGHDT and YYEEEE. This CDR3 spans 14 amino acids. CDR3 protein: CASSLGRGYNEQFF. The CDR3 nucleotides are TGTGCCAGCAGCTTGGGACGGGGCTACAATGAGCAGTTCTTC.

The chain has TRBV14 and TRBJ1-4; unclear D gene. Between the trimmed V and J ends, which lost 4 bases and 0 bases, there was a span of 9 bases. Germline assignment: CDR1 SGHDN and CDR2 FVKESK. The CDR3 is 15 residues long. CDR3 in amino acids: CASSPRVATNEKLFF. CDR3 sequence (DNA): TGTGCCAGCAGCCCTCGAGTTGCAACTAATGAAAAACTGTTTTTT.

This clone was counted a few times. The CDR3 sequence is CAWSDRGRTEAFF. The CDR3 DNA reads TGTGCCTGGAGTGACAGGGGGCGCACTGAAGCTTTCTTT. The chain links TRBV30 to TRBJ1-1; the match to TRBD1 covers 9 bases. In germline, CDR1 is GTSNPN, CDR2 SVGIG (reference sequence). The CDR3 contains 13 residues. V lost 1 base, J lost 4 bases, and 1 base stayed unmatched.

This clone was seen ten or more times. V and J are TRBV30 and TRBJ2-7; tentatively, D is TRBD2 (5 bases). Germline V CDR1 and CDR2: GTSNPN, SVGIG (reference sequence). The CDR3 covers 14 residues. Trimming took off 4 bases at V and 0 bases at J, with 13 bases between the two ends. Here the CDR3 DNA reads TGTGCCTGGAACGGGGAAAACCTCTCCTACGAGCAGTACTTC. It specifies CAWNGENLSYEQYF.

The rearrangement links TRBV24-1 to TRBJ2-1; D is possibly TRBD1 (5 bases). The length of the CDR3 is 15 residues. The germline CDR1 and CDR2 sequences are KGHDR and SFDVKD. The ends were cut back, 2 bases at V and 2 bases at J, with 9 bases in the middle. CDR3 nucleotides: TGTGCCACCAGTGATTCTAGGGGCGCCTACAATGAGCAGTTCTTC. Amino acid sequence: CATSDSRGAYNEQFF.

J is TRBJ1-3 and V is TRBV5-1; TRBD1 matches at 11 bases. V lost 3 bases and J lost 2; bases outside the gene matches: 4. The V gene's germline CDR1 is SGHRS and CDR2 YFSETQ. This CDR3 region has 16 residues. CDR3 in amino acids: CASSYGQGATGNTIYF. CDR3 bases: TGCGCCAGCAGCTATGGACAGGGGGCGACTGGAAACACCATATATTTT. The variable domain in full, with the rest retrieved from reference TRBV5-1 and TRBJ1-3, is KAGVTQTPRYLIKTRGQQVTLSCSPISGHRSVSWYQQTPGQGLQFLFEYFSETQRNKGNFPGRFSGRQFSNSRSEMNVSTLELGDSALYLCASSYGQGATGNTIYFGEGSWLTVV.

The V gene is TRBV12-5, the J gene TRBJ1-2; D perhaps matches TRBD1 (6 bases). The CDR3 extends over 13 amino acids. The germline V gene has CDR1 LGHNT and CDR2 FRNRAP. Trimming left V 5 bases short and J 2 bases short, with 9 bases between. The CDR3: CASGPGQNYGYTF. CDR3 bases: TGTGCTAGTGGTCCCGGACAGAACTATGGCTACACCTTC.

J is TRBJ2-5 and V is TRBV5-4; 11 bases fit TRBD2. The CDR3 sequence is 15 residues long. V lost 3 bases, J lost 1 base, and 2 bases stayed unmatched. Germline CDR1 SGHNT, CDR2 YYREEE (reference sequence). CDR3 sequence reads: CASSYGTSGQETQYF. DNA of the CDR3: TGTGCCAGCAGCTACGGGACTAGCGGCCAAGAGACCCAGTACTTC.

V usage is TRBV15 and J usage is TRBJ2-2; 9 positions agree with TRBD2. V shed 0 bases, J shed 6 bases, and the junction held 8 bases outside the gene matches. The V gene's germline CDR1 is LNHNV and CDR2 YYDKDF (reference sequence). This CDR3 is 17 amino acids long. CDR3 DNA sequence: TGTGCCACCAGCAGAGATTTGCCTAGCGGGGTGCCCGGGGAGCTGTTTTTT. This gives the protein CATSRDLPSGVPGELFF.

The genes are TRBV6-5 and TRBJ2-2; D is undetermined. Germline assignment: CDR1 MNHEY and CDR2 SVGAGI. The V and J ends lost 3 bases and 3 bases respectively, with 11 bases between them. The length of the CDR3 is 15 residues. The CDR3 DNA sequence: TGTGCCAGCAGTTATAAGGCAGGCCACACCGGGGAGCTGTTTTTT. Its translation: CASSYKAGHTGELFF.

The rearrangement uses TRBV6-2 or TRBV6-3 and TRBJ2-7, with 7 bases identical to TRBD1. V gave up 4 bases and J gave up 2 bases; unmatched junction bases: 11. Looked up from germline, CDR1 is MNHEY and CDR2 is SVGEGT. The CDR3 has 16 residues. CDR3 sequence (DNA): TGTGCCAGCAGTTGGACCCAGGACAGGCGAACCTACGAGCAGTACTTC. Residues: CASSWTQDRRTYEQYF.

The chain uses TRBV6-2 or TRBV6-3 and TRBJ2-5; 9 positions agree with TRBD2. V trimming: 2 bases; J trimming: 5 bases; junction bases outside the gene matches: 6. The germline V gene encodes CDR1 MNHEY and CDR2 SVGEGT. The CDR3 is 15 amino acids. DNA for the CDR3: TGTGCCAGCAGTTACGGCGGGGGGGCCAGGGAGACCCAGTACTTC. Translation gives CASSYGGGARETQYF.

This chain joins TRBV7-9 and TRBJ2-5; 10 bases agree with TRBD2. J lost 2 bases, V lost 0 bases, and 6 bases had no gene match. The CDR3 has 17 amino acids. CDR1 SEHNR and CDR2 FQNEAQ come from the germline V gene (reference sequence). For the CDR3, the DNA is TGTGCCAGCAGCTTAGCGTCGGCTAGCGGGGGACAAGAGACCCAGTACTTC. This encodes CASSLASASGGQETQYF.

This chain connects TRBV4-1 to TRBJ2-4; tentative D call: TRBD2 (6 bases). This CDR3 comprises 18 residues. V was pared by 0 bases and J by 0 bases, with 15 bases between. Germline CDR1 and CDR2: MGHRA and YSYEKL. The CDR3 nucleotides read TGCGCCAGCAGCCAAGAAAGGGGCGGAGGGGTAGCCAAAAACATTCAGTACTTC. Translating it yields CASSQERGGGVAKNIQYF.

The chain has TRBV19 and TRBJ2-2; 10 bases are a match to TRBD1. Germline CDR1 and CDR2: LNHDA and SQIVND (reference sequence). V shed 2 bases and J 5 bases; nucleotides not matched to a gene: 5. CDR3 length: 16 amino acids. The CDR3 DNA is TGTGCCAGTAGTATACGGGGGACAGGGGTTACCGGGGAGCTGTTTTTT. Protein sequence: CASSIRGTGVTGELFF.

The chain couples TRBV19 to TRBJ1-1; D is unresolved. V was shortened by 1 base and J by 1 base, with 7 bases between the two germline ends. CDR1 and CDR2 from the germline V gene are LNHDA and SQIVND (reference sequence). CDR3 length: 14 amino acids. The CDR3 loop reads CASSIGQSNTEAFF. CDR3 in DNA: TGTGCCAGTAGTATAGGGCAGTCGAACACTGAAGCTTTCTTT.

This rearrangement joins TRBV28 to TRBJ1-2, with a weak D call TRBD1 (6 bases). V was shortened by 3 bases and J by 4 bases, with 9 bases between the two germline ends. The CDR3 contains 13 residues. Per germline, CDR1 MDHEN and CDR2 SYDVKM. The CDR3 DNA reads TGTGCCAGCAGTTTGTCAGGGGTCTATGGCTACACCTTC. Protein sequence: CASSLSGVYGYTF.

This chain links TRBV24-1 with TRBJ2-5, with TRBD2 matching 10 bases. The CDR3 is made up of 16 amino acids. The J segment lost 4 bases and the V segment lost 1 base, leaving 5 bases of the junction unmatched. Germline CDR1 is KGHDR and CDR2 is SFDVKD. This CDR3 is CATSDFKRGGLETQYF. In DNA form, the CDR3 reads TGTGCCACCAGTGATTTTAAGCGGGGGGGCCTAGAGACCCAGTACTTC.